This entry describes one T cell receptor beta chain. Its antigen is unidentified. This sample is drawn from a study of monozygotic twins with inflammatory bowel disease. Regarding the study as a whole: T cell subtypes were not distinguishable in this analysis. Nothing supported a single strong signal or clonotype that was associated with IBD.

The CDR3 runs to 14 residues. Germline CDR1 reads LNHDA; CDR2 reads SQIVND (reference sequence). Sampling involved one blood draw (roughly 2.5 ml) for every donor. Whole blood that had not undergone T cell sorting provided the isolated total RNA. TCRdb re-called the 5' RACE reads, yielding one record per CDR3 amino acid sequence without DNA. Its listing shows over 120,000 distinct CDR3 sequences. Sample: blood. The clonotype was recovered from a human donor with ulcerative colitis or Crohn's disease, or a healthy co-twin of an affected twin (not recorded which). The chain combines TRBV19 with TRBJ1-1; the D call of TRBD1 rests on TCRdb alone, since no DNA is present to check it. CDR3 sequence reads: CASSNRGMNTEAFF.